This T cell receptor (beta chain) was found in a study of cytomegalovirus exposure and HLA in healthy donors. As to this clone: Its antigen is not known.

Overall study findings and caveats: The productive fraction for most TCR beta V segments was about 90% or about 30% in an earlier analysis. The study had only CMV serostatus as immune exposure information.

Primers included in the PCR were 60 Vbeta and 13 Jbeta primers. Clones were sequenced by immunoSEQ multiplex PCR, and TCRdb holds only the in-frame ones, with some missing. This sample's table reports 40,000 to 45,000 clones. This CDR3 spans 16 amino acids. V was pared by 5 bases and J by 6 bases, with 8 bases of the junction left unmatched. CDR1 LNHDA and CDR2 SQIVND come from the germline V gene (reference sequence). This chain connects TRBV19 to TRBJ2-3, with TRBD2 identical over 13 bases. Sequencing input: PBMCs. The clonotype comes from a woman aged 25-40 years in good health and CMV-seronegative. CDR3 amino acids: CASSSTSGRASDTQYF. The CDR3 coding sequence is TGTGCCAGTAGTTCCACTAGCGGGAGGGCCAGTGATACGCAGTATTTT.